This T cell receptor beta chain was sequenced for a study of T cells in Graves' hyperthyroidism and ophthalmopathy. The germline CDR1 and CDR2 sequences are SGHTA and FQGTGA. The CDR3 sequence is 15 residues long. Trimming removed 1 base from V and 7 bases from J, with 17 bases in between. TCR beta CDR3 regions were amplified from RNA transcripts. The HTBI primer set drove a first-round RT-PCR of the TCR CDR3. MiXCR was run by TCRdb on the multiplex PCR reads, yielding one entry per CDR3 protein. The table lists about 610,000 distinct CDR3 sequences, about half of them singletons. The sequence was obtained from a woman in her late teens or twenties with Graves' hyperthyroidism. The chain uses TRBV7-3 and TRBJ2-7, with a weak D call TRBD1 (5 bases). Sequencing was performed on peripheral blood or thyroid tissue (not recorded which). The CDR3, as DNA: TGTGCCAGCAGCTTAATTTCTAGGACACAGAATGAGCAGTACTTC. Translating it yields CASSLISRTQNEQYF.